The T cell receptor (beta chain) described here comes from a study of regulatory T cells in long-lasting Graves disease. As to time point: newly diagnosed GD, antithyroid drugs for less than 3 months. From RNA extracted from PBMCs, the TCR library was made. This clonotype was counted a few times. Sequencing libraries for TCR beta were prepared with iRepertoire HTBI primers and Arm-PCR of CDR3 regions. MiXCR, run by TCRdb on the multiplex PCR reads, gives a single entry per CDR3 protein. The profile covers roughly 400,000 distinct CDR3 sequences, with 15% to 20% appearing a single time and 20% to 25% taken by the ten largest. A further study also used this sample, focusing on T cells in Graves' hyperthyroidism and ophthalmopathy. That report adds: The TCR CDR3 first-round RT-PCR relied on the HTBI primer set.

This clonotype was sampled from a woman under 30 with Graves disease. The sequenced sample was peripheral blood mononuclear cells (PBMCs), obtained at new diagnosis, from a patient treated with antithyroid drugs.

Written as DNA, the CDR3 is TGCAGTGCTAGAGACAGGGCCACAAACACTGAAGCTTTCTTT. Translating it yields CSARDRATNTEAFF. This chain connects TRBV20-1 to TRBJ1-1; TRBD1 is a possible D gene (5 bases). Germline lookup yields CDR1 DFQATT and CDR2 SNEGSKA (reference sequence). V lost 0 bases and J lost 2, with 10 bases in between. The CDR3 sequence is 14 residues long.